This TCR beta chain was captured in a study of blood T cell repertoires in COVID-19. Trimming cost V 0 bases and J 3 bases; bases outside gene matches: 8. The CDR3 is 17 amino acids. Germline assignment: CDR1 LNHDA and CDR2 SQIVND (reference sequence). TCRdb keeps only in-frame clones here, not all; method: immunoSEQ multiplex PCR. In the table there are over 250,000 clones, about nine tenths of which are singletons. The receptor was isolated from a woman aged 55-70 years with acute or convalescent COVID-19. The rearrangement links TRBV19 to TRBJ2-7, with TRBD1 identical over 10 bases. Material: peripheral blood. CDR3 sequence: CASSIESGTGEYYEQYF. The CDR3 region has the DNA TGTGCCAGTAGTATAGAATCCGGGACAGGGGAGTACTACGAGCAGTACTTC.